The sequence of this T cell receptor beta chain was determined in a study of Ad26.COV2.S vaccination and SARS-CoV-2 variants. Specified treatment: about 20 received Ad26.COV2.S at low or high dose, single or two shots; 5 received placebo; per-sample allocation not given. The samples were gathered on day 63 after the first injection of vaccine or placebo. Boston hosted the donor, who was an adult aged 18-55 years. Between the trimmed V and J ends, which lost 1 base and 0 bases, there was a span of 10 bases. This CDR3 comprises 15 residues. Germline CDR1 reads MNHEY; CDR2 reads SMNVEV (reference sequence). Data came from immunoSEQ multiplex PCR; TCRdb stores just in-frame clones and leaves some out. The table includes a few hundred thousand clones, roughly 88% detected once. Findings and limits, study-wide: Substantial response breadth was reportedly seen for spike-specific CD8+ and CD4+ T cells after vaccination.

As regards this clone: Its target is unknown.

The rearrangement links TRBV27 to TRBJ2-7; D is unclear. The sequence was obtained from a person between 18 and 60 years old who received the Ad26.COV2.S COVID-19 vaccine or a placebo. This sample comprised peripheral blood, obtained in a trial of Ad26.COV2.S vaccine versus placebo. CDR3 nucleotide sequence: TGTGCCAGCAGTTTATACGGACGGAGCTCCTACGAGCAGTACTTC. Protein sequence: CASSLYGRSSYEQYF.